This TCR beta chain came from a study of blood T cell repertoires in COVID-19 (dated by TCRdb to about 2020). Regarding the research as a whole: Samples from collaborators originated in the United States, Italy and Spain and spanned both the acute and convalescent phases of COVID-19. Where HLA class I and class II types were available, the types were taken from metadata supplied by the sample provider, not from assay-based typing. The samples were drawn from two sources: the first 160 participants of the ongoing ImmuneRACE study, and fewer than 1,500 subjects contributed by 6 global collaborators. The repertoires were made available in a free public database intended to serve as a resource for research on the immune response to SARS-CoV-2. The material from the prospective study consisted of cDNA or gDNA derived from T cells, B-cell-depleted T cells, or PBMCs. Nearly every sample came with metadata listing a de-identified subject ID, COVID-19 status, age in years and sex. The dataset comprised deeply sampled blood TCRbeta repertoires from subjects exposed to, actively infected with, or recovered from COVID-19.

The research as a whole found: The quantity of clinical and demographic metadata differed by source and by participant and was supplied without curation.

Reading the germline V gene gives CDR1 SGHRS and CDR2 YFSETQ. Here V drops 7 bases and J drops 2 bases, and the junction holds 10 bases not matched to any gene. From the cysteine through the phenylalanine, the CDR3 covers 15 amino acids. Kept here is only the CDR3 DNA, which spans 45 bases and is read in frame from base 1. Concerning this clone: The target of this receptor is not known. Per-base qualities were not stored, and no clone one base away is much larger.

TCRbeta CDR3 regions were amplified from genomic DNA using the immunoSEQ Assay, a bias-controlled multiplex PCR. Under the source paper's analysis protocol: Nucleated cell counts per sample were estimated from amplification of reference gene primers within the assay. To quantify the absolute abundance of each unique TCRbeta CDR3 rearrangement, sequence reads were collapsed and filtered. For each sample, productive Simpson clonality was calculated as the square root of Simpson's diversity index over productive rearrangements. Drawn from immuneACCESS, this table holds only the in-frame rearrangements with V and J called that TCRdb kept. Clones are partly lost; checked studies trace under half to an unresolved V gene and leave the rest unexplained. V and J calls and clone size are those listed in that table; D and trimming were worked out from the DNA. This sample has some 230,000 clones in its table, and 80% to 85% of those were observed once. Together, the top ten hold less than 6.5% of the sample.

Samples from volunteer blood donors who had recovered from COVID-19 were contributed by a second Seattle source. Each collaborating institution followed its own protocols to collect whole blood in K2EDTA tubes. For TCRbeta analysis, collaborators shipped samples as frozen whole blood, isolated PBMCs, or DNA extracted from either of those sample types. The TCR was taken from a woman aged 55-69 years who had recovered from COVID-19. The sequencing input was peripheral blood. The rearranged segments are TRBV5-1 and TRBJ2-3, with 7 central nucleotides matching TRBD2. The bases are TGCGCCAGCCGCCCAGGAGCGGGGACCACAGATACGCAGTATTTT. This codes for CASRPGAGTTDTQYF.